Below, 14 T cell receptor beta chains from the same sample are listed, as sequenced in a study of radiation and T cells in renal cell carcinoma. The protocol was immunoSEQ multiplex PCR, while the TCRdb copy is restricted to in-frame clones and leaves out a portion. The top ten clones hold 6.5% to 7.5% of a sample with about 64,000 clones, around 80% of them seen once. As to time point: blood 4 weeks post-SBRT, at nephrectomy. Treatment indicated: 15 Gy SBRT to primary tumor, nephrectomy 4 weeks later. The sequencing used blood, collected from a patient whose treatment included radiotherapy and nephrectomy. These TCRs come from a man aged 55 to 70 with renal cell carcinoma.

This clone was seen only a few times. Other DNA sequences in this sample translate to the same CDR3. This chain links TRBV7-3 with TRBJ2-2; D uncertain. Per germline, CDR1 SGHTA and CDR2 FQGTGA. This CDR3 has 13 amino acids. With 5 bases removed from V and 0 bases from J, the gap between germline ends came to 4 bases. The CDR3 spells CASSSPNTGELFF. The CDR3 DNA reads TGTGCCAGCAGCAGCCCGAACACCGGGGAGCTGTTTTTT.

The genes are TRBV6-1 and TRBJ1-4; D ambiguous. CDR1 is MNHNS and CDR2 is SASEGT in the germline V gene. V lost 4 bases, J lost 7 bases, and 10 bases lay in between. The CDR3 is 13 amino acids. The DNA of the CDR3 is TGTGCCAGCAGTGTCCTCTGGGGTGAAAAACTGTTTTTT. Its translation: CASSVLWGEKLFF.

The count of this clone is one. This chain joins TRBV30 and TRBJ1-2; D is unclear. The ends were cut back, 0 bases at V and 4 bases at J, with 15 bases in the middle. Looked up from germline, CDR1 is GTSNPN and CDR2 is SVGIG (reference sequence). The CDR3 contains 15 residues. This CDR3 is CAWSVLGSTFYGYTF. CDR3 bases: TGTGCCTGGAGTGTTCTTGGCAGCACTTTCTATGGCTACACCTTC.

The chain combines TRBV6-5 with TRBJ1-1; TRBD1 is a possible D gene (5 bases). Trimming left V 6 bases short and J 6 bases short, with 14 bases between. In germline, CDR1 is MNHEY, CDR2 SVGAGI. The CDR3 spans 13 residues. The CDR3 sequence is CASRNHRGAEAFF. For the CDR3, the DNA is TGTGCCAGCAGAAATCATCGGGGGGCTGAAGCTTTCTTT.

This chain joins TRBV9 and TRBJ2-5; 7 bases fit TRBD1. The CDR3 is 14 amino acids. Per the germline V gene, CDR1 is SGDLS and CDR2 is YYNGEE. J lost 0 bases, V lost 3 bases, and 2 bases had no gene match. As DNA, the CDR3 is TGTGCCAGCAGCGCCGGGACAGACCAAGAGACCCAGTACTTC. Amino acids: CASSAGTDQETQYF.

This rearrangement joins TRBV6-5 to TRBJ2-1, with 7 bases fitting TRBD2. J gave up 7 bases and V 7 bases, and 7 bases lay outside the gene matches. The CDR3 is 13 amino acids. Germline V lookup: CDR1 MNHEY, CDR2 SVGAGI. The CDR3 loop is CASIGGIGNEQFF. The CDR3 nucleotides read TGTGCCAGCATCGGGGGGATTGGTAATGAGCAGTTCTTC.

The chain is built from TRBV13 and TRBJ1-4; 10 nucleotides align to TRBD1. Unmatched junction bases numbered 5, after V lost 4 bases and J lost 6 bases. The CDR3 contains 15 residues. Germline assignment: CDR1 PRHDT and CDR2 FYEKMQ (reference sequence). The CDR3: CASSYRTGGDEKLFF. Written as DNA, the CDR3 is TGTGCCAGCAGCTACCGGACAGGGGGAGATGAAAAACTGTTTTTT.

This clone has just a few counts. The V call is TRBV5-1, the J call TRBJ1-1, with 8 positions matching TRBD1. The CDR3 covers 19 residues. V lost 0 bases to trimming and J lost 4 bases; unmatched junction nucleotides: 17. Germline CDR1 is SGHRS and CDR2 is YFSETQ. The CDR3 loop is CASSLEGRGPPGILTEAFF. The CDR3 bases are TGCGCCAGCAGCTTGGAGGGCAGGGGGCCACCTGGTATTCTCACTGAAGCTTTCTTT. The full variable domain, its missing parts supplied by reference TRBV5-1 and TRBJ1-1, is KAGVTQTPRYLIKTRGQQVTLSCSPISGHRSVSWYQQTPGQGLQFLFEYFSETQRNKGNFPGRFSGRQFSNSRSEMNVSTLELGDSALYLCASSLEGRGPPGILTEAFFGQGTRLTVV.

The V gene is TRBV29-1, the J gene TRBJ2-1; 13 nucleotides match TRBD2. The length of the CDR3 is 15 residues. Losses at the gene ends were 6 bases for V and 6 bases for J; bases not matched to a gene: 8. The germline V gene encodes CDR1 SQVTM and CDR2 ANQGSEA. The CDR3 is CSVRGGLAGANEQFF. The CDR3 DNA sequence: TGCAGCGTCCGGGGCGGACTAGCGGGAGCCAATGAGCAGTTCTTC.

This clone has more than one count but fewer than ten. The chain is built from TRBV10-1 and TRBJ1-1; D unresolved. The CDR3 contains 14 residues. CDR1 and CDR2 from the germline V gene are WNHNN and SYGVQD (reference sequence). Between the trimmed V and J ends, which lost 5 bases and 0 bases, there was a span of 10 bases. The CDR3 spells CASSPGVLNTEAFF. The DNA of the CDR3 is TGCGCCAGCAGTCCTGGAGTGTTGAACACTGAAGCTTTCTTT.

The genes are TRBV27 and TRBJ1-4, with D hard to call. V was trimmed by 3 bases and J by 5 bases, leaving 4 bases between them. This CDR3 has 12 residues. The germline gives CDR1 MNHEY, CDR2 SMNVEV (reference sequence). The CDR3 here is CASSFVNEKLFF. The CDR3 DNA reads TGTGCCAGCAGTTTTGTCAATGAAAAACTGTTTTTT.

The CDR3 DNA sequence: TGTGCCAGCTCCGCTATGACAGGTGCCCAAGAGACCCAGTACTTC. Protein sequence: CASSAMTGAQETQYF. The chain employs TRBV18 and TRBJ2-5; TRBD1 might be the D (6 bases). Trimming took 6 bases from V and 1 from J, leaving 15 bases between them. The CDR3 is 15 amino acids. The germline V gene has CDR1 KGHSH and CDR2 LQKENI.

The CDR3 reads CASSVGLGAGINTDTQYF. Here the CDR3 DNA reads TGTGCCAGCAGCGTAGGGCTGGGAGCGGGAATAAACACAGATACGCAGTATTTT. The rearrangement joins TRBV9 to TRBJ2-3, with 7 bases fitting TRBD2. V shed 0 bases, J shed 2 bases, and the junction held 12 bases outside the gene matches. This CDR3 spans 18 amino acids. The germline V gene encodes CDR1 SGDLS and CDR2 YYNGEE.

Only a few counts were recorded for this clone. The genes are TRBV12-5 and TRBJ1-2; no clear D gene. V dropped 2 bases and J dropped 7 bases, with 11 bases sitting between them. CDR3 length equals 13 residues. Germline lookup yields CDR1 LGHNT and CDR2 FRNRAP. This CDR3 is CASGLTEVAGYTF. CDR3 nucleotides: TGTGCTAGTGGTTTGACAGAAGTGGCTGGCTACACCTTC.